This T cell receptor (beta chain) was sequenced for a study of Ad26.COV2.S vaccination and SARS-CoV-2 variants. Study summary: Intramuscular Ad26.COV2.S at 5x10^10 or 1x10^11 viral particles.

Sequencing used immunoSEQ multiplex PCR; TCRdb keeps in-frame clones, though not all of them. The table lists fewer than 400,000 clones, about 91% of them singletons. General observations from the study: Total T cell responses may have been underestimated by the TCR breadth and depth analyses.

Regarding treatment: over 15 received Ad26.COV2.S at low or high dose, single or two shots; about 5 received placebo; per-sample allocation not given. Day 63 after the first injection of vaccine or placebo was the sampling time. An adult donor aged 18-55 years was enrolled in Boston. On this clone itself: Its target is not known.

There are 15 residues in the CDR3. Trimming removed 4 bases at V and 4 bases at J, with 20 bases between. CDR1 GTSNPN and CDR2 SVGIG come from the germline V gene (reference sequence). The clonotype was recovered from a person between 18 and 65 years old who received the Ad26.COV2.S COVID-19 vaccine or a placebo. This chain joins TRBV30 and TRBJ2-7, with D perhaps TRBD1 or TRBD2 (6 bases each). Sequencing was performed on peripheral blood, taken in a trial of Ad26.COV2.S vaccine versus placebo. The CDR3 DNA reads TGTGCCTGGACTGGAGGGAAGGGGGTAAAGTACGAGCAGTACTTC. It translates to CAWTGGKGVKYEQYF.